A selection of T cell receptor beta chains follows, all from one sample in a study of cytomegalovirus exposure and HLA in healthy donors. The table came from immunoSEQ multiplex PCR; TCRdb's copy has only in-frame clones and leaves some out. The sample contains 75,000 to 90,000 clones, 95% of which appear only once. The specimen was PBMCs. These receptors all stem from a woman aged 18 to 35 in good health and CMV-seronegative. Each CDR3 is given with its conserved first and last residue. The D gene is left open where the match is weak. Size is omitted from some rows. Given values are once, few, many or a class for expanded clones.

d_gene: TRBD1
v_gene: TRBV7-2
j_gene: TRBJ2-7
abundance: NA
CDR3aa: CATRTGINEQYF
CDR3nt: TGTGCCACCCGGACAGGGATAAACGAGCAGTACTTC

d_gene: TRBD1
v_gene: TRBV19
j_gene: TRBJ2-7
abundance: NA
CDR3aa: CASSPRRDRGYEQYF
CDR3nt: TGTGCCAGTAGTCCCCGAAGGGACAGGGGTTACGAGCAGTACTTC

d_gene: NA
v_gene: TRBV11-2
j_gene: TRBJ1-2
abundance: few
CDR3aa: CASSLSQAYGYTF
CDR3nt: TGTGCCAGCAGCCTGTCTCAGGCGTATGGCTACACCTTC

d_gene: TRBD1
v_gene: TRBV5-4
j_gene: TRBJ2-1
abundance: NA
CDR3aa: CASRMVGTGYMFF
CDR3nt: TGTGCCAGCAGGATGGTTGGGACAGGGTACATGTTCTTC

d_gene: TRBD2
v_gene: TRBV7-4
j_gene: TRBJ2-7
abundance: NA
CDR3aa: CASSFRTSGGQGYEQYF
CDR3nt: TGTGCCAGCAGCTTTCGGACTAGCGGGGGCCAAGGCTACGAGCAGTACTTC

d_gene: NA
v_gene: TRBV6-6
j_gene: TRBJ1-1
abundance: NA
CDR3aa: CASSYSIGGAEAFF
CDR3nt: TGTGCCAGCAGTTACTCGATAGGGGGGGCGGAAGCTTTCTTT

d_gene: TRBD1
v_gene: TRBV5-1
j_gene: TRBJ2-1
abundance: NA
CDR3aa: CASNPGTGPERSYNEQFF
CDR3nt: TGCGCCAGCAACCCCGGGACAGGGCCAGAAAGAAGCTACAATGAGCAGTTCTTC

d_gene: NA
v_gene: TRBV18
j_gene: TRBJ2-5
abundance: NA
CDR3aa: CASSPTVQETQYF
CDR3nt: TGTGCCAGCTCACCGACAGTCCAAGAGACCCAGTACTTC

d_gene: NA
v_gene: TRBV10-3
j_gene: TRBJ1-5
abundance: NA
CDR3aa: CAISESRGAGAQPQHF
CDR3nt: TGTGCCATCAGTGAGTCGAGAGGGGCGGGAGCTCAGCCCCAGCATTTT

d_gene: NA
v_gene: TRBV5-1
j_gene: TRBJ2-3
abundance: NA
CDR3aa: CASSARDSPTDTQYF
CDR3nt: TGCGCCAGCAGCGCCCGGGACTCGCCCACAGATACGCAGTATTTT

d_gene: TRBD2
v_gene: TRBV5-5
j_gene: TRBJ2-7
abundance: NA
CDR3aa: CASSFGVGGEASYEQYF
CDR3nt: TGTGCCAGCAGCTTCGGGGTCGGGGGGGAGGCCTCCTACGAGCAGTACTTC

d_gene: NA
v_gene: TRBV5-1
j_gene: TRBJ2-5
abundance: NA
CDR3aa: CASSLDGTRETQYF
CDR3nt: TGCGCCAGCAGCTTGGACGGGACAAGGGAGACCCAGTACTTC

d_gene: NA
v_gene: TRBV18
j_gene: TRBJ1-2
abundance: NA
CDR3aa: CASSPETRGGGYTF
CDR3nt: TGTGCCAGCTCACCAGAGACTAGAGGCGGAGGCTACACCTTC

d_gene: NA
v_gene: TRBV7-9
j_gene: TRBJ1-2
abundance: NA
CDR3aa: CASSLVSVRYGYTF
CDR3nt: TGTGCCAGCAGCTTAGTGTCGGTTCGCTATGGCTACACCTTC

d_gene: NA
v_gene: TRBV6-5
j_gene: TRBJ2-1
abundance: NA
CDR3aa: CASKAGSSYNEQFF
CDR3nt: TGTGCCAGCAAGGCGGGAAGCTCCTACAATGAGCAGTTCTTC

d_gene: TRBD2
v_gene: TRBV7-7
j_gene: TRBJ2-5
abundance: medium-sized
CDR3aa: CASSSKAGGETQYF
CDR3nt: TGTGCCAGCAGCTCGAAAGCGGGAGGGGAGACCCAGTACTTC

d_gene: NA
v_gene: TRBV19
j_gene: TRBJ1-4
abundance: NA
CDR3aa: CASSQHRNEKLFF
CDR3nt: TGTGCCAGTAGTCAACACAGGAATGAAAAACTGTTTTTT

d_gene: NA
v_gene: TRBV11-2
j_gene: TRBJ2-1
abundance: NA
CDR3aa: CASSHLGGDSYNEQFF
CDR3nt: TGTGCCAGCAGCCATTTGGGGGGTGACTCCTACAATGAGCAGTTCTTC

d_gene: NA
v_gene: TRBV7-9
j_gene: TRBJ2-5
abundance: NA
CDR3aa: CASRPDSYLETQYF
CDR3nt: TGTGCCAGCAGACCCGACTCCTACCTAGAGACCCAGTACTTC

d_gene: NA
v_gene: TRBV2
j_gene: TRBJ2-3
abundance: NA
CDR3aa: CAGGGTARTDTQYF
CDR3nt: TGTGCCGGAGGAGGGACAGCCCGCACAGATACGCAGTATTTT

d_gene: TRBD1
v_gene: TRBV28
j_gene: TRBJ2-5
abundance: NA
CDR3aa: CASRRRGQSRQETQYF
CDR3nt: TGTGCCAGCAGGCGTCGGGGACAGAGCCGTCAAGAGACCCAGTACTTC

d_gene: TRBD1
v_gene: TRBV5-6
j_gene: TRBJ1-2
abundance: NA
CDR3aa: CASYINVDRGLGYTF
CDR3nt: TGTGCCAGCTACATAAACGTGGACAGGGGGCTTGGCTACACCTTC

d_gene: TRBD2
v_gene: TRBV5-1
j_gene: TRBJ2-1
abundance: NA
CDR3aa: CASSAAGGSYNEQFF
CDR3nt: TGCGCCAGCAGCGCCGCGGGGGGCTCCTACAATGAGCAGTTCTTC

d_gene: TRBD1
v_gene: TRBV13
j_gene: TRBJ2-1
abundance: NA
CDR3aa: CASRDRGFGANNSYNEQFF
CDR3nt: TGTGCCAGCAGGGACAGGGGGTTCGGGGCGAACAACTCCTACAATGAGCAGTTCTTC

d_gene: NA
v_gene: TRBV9
j_gene: TRBJ1-3
abundance: NA
CDR3aa: CASSVDSSGNTIYF
CDR3nt: TGTGCCAGCAGCGTAGATAGCTCTGGAAACACCATATATTTT

d_gene: NA
v_gene: TRBV4-3
j_gene: TRBJ2-7
abundance: NA
CDR3aa: CASSQDRYYEQYF
CDR3nt: TGCGCCAGCAGCCAAGACAGGTACTACGAGCAGTACTTC

d_gene: NA
v_gene: TRBV13
j_gene: TRBJ2-3
abundance: NA
CDR3aa: CASSSKRTDTQYF
CDR3nt: TGTGCCAGCAGCTCGAAGAGGACAGATACGCAGTATTTT

d_gene: NA
v_gene: TRBV6-4
j_gene: TRBJ2-2
abundance: NA
CDR3aa: CASSSRVNTGELFF
CDR3nt: TGTGCCAGCAGTTCACGGGTGAACACCGGGGAGCTGTTTTTT

d_gene: NA
v_gene: TRBV5-6
j_gene: TRBJ1-3
abundance: once
CDR3aa: CASSPDFEGDTIYF
CDR3nt: TGTGCCAGCAGCCCTGACTTTGAGGGAGACACCATATATTTT

d_gene: NA
v_gene: TRBV5-1
j_gene: TRBJ1-4
abundance: NA
CDR3aa: CASSLGGFNEKLFF
CDR3nt: TGCGCCAGCAGCTTGGGAGGGTTTAATGAAAAACTGTTTTTT

d_gene: NA
v_gene: TRBV19
j_gene: TRBJ1-5
abundance: few
CDR3aa: CASSIDSRQTNQPQHF
CDR3nt: TGTGCCAGTAGTATAGACTCTCGACAGACAAATCAGCCCCAGCATTTT

d_gene: TRBD2
v_gene: TRBV28
j_gene: TRBJ2-3
abundance: NA
CDR3aa: CASSASLWTSGSVNTQYF
CDR3nt: TGTGCCAGCAGTGCTTCTCTGTGGACTAGCGGGAGTGTGAATACGCAGTATTTT

d_gene: NA
v_gene: TRBV25-1
j_gene: TRBJ1-2
abundance: NA
CDR3aa: CASSEFARPGYTF
CDR3nt: TGTGCCAGCAGTGAATTTGCGCGGCCCGGCTACACCTTC

d_gene: NA
v_gene: TRBV27
j_gene: TRBJ2-2
abundance: NA
CDR3aa: CASRSLNTGELFF
CDR3nt: TGTGCCAGTAGGAGCCTGAACACCGGGGAGCTGTTTTTT

d_gene: TRBD2
v_gene: TRBV28
j_gene: TRBJ2-3
abundance: NA
CDR3aa: CASSSKREGTDTQYF
CDR3nt: TGTGCCAGCAGTTCCAAGCGGGAGGGCACAGATACGCAGTATTTT

d_gene: NA
v_gene: TRBV19
j_gene: TRBJ2-7
abundance: NA
CDR3aa: CASSRSGVRTYEQYF
CDR3nt: TGTGCCAGTAGTCGATCAGGGGTTCGTACCTACGAGCAGTACTTC

d_gene: TRBD2
v_gene: TRBV18
j_gene: TRBJ2-7
abundance: NA
CDR3aa: CASSLAGGIYEQYF
CDR3nt: TGTGCCAGCTCACTAGCGGGGGGTATTTACGAGCAGTACTTC

d_gene: TRBD1
v_gene: TRBV2
j_gene: TRBJ1-1
abundance: once
CDR3aa: CASSAQGAAGTEAFF
CDR3nt: TGTGCCAGCAGTGCACAGGGGGCAGCGGGCACTGAAGCTTTCTTT

d_gene: NA
v_gene: TRBV18
j_gene: TRBJ2-7
abundance: NA
CDR3aa: CASSPRRGHEQYF
CDR3nt: TGTGCCAGCTCACCACGTAGGGGCCACGAGCAGTACTTC

d_gene: NA
v_gene: TRBV7-2
j_gene: TRBJ2-5
abundance: once
CDR3aa: CASSEGGGRIETQYF
CDR3nt: TGTGCCAGCAGCGAGGGGGGGGGCCGAATAGAGACCCAGTACTTC

d_gene: TRBD1
v_gene: TRBV12-5
j_gene: TRBJ1-5
abundance: NA
CDR3aa: CASGLVWGQGLQPQHF
CDR3nt: TGTGCTAGTGGTTTGGTATGGGGACAGGGTTTACAGCCCCAGCATTTT

d_gene: NA
v_gene: TRBV2
j_gene: TRBJ1-1
abundance: once
CDR3aa: CASSEARSAGEAFF
CDR3nt: TGTGCCAGCAGTGAAGCGAGGTCAGCAGGGGAAGCTTTCTTT

d_gene: NA
v_gene: TRBV29-1
j_gene: TRBJ2-7
abundance: NA
CDR3aa: CSVVSYEQYF
CDR3nt: TGCAGCGTTGTTAGCTACGAGCAGTACTTC

d_gene: NA
v_gene: TRBV12-5
j_gene: TRBJ2-5
abundance: NA
CDR3aa: CASGFPQGMEETQYF
CDR3nt: TGTGCTAGTGGTTTCCCGCAGGGGATGGAGGAGACCCAGTACTTC

d_gene: NA
v_gene: TRBV7-2
j_gene: TRBJ2-5
abundance: NA
CDR3aa: CASSLMRVQETQYF
CDR3nt: TGTGCCAGCAGCTTGATGCGGGTCCAAGAGACCCAGTACTTC

d_gene: TRBD1
v_gene: TRBV2
j_gene: TRBJ1-2
abundance: NA
CDR3aa: CASIDRDRANYGYTF
CDR3nt: TGTGCCAGCATTGACCGGGACAGGGCTAACTATGGCTACACCTTC

d_gene: TRBD1
v_gene: TRBV30
j_gene: TRBJ2-7
abundance: NA
CDR3aa: CAWATTGGPEQYF
CDR3nt: TGTGCCTGGGCAACAACAGGGGGCCCGGAGCAGTACTTC

d_gene: NA
v_gene: TRBV14
j_gene: TRBJ2-1
abundance: NA
CDR3aa: CASSQVRSPAGQLEQFF
CDR3nt: TGTGCCAGCAGCCAAGTCAGATCCCCGGCGGGTCAATTGGAGCAGTTCTTC

d_gene: TRBD2
v_gene: TRBV7-2
j_gene: TRBJ2-3
abundance: NA
CDR3aa: CASSFVAGGPTDTQYF
CDR3nt: TGTGCCAGCAGCTTTGTCGCGGGGGGACCCACAGATACGCAGTATTTT

d_gene: TRBD2
v_gene: TRBV18
j_gene: TRBJ2-7
abundance: NA
CDR3aa: CASSGTSAGSSYEQYF
CDR3nt: TGTGCCAGCTCAGGGACTAGCGCGGGGAGTTCCTACGAGCAGTACTTC

d_gene: TRBD2
v_gene: TRBV4-1
j_gene: TRBJ2-7
abundance: NA
CDR3aa: CASSTSGGSYEQYF
CDR3nt: TGCGCCAGCAGCACTAGCGGGGGCTCCTACGAGCAGTACTTC

d_gene: TRBD2
v_gene: TRBV7-2
j_gene: TRBJ2-3
abundance: NA
CDR3aa: CASSLALLAGATDTQYF
CDR3nt: TGTGCCAGCAGCTTAGCGCTACTAGCGGGTGCCACAGATACGCAGTATTTT

d_gene: TRBD1
v_gene: TRBV13
j_gene: TRBJ1-5
abundance: NA
CDR3aa: CASSLGQGAGQPQHF
CDR3nt: TGTGCCAGCAGCTTAGGACAGGGGGCCGGGCAGCCCCAGCATTTT

d_gene: NA
v_gene: TRBV7-2
j_gene: TRBJ2-4
abundance: NA
CDR3aa: CASSRVSRTAQNIQYF
CDR3nt: TGTGCCAGCAGCAGAGTTAGCCGGACTGCCCAAAACATTCAGTACTTC